This T cell receptor beta chain was sequenced in a study of CD8 T cell repertoires and HIV-1 epitope variants. On the study more broadly: Epitopes were three Gag families plus Nef HW9 and YT9. Enriched T cells were co-cultured with equal autologous T cell-negative cells.

The table came from immunoSEQ multiplex PCR; TCRdb's copy has only in-frame clones and leaves some out. The profile covers roughly 5,500 clones, with about 62% appearing a single time and approximately 42% taken by the ten largest. This clone came up once. Its antigen is unknown. The CDR3 is 14 amino acids. CDR1 is SGHVS and CDR2 is FNYEAQ in the germline V gene. J lost 4 bases, V lost 10 bases, and 10 bases had no gene match. Material: cultured CD8+ T cells derived from PBMCs. This clonotype originated in a male donor with HIV. V usage is TRBV7-6 and J usage is TRBJ2-1; 7 bases agree with TRBD1. In DNA form, the CDR3 reads TGTGCCACCACGAGACAGGGCGTGTACAATGAGCAGTTCTTC. It specifies CATTRQGVYNEQFF.